These 3 T cell receptor beta chains were all obtained from the same sample, sequenced in a study of blood T cell repertoires in COVID-19. Method: immunoSEQ multiplex PCR; TCRdb's copy keeps in-frame clones and lacks some. The sample lists some 670,000 clones; just under 90% were seen once. The sequenced sample consisted of peripheral blood. The source is a woman between 18 and 29 years old with acute or convalescent COVID-19.

CDR3 in DNA: TGTGCCAGCAGCTTCCATGTTACGGCGGGGAACACAGATACGCAGTATTTT. Protein product: CASSFHVTAGNTDTQYF. V gene TRBV6-2 or TRBV6-3 combines with J gene TRBJ2-3; possible D gene TRBD2, 6 bases. Trimming left V 6 bases short and J 2 bases short, with 21 bases between. This CDR3 comprises 17 residues. CDR1 and CDR2 from the germline V gene are MNHEY and SVGEGT.

The rearrangement uses TRBV3-1 (or the pseudogene TRBV3-2) and TRBJ2-7; TRBD1 matches 8 bases. Germline-derived CDR1 and CDR2 are LGHDT and YNNKEL (reference sequence). With 2 bases clipped from V and 2 bases from J, the junction kept 8 bases outside the gene matches. This CDR3 contains 16 residues. CDR3 sequence reads: CASSQRLQGAAYEQYF. CDR3 in DNA: TGTGCCAGCAGCCAAAGGTTGCAGGGGGCCGCCTACGAGCAGTACTTC.

The V gene is TRBV5-4, the J gene TRBJ2-3, with no clear D. Germline assignment: CDR1 SGHNT and CDR2 YYREEE (reference sequence). The CDR3 length is 14 residues. The V and J ends lost 0 bases and 4 bases respectively, with 9 bases between them. As DNA, the CDR3 is TGTGCCAGCAGCTTGGTTGGTTCGGCAGATACGCAGTATTTT. Residues: CASSLVGSADTQYF.